A selection of T cell receptor beta chains follows, all from one sample in a study of cytomegalovirus exposure and HLA in healthy donors. Using immunoSEQ multiplex PCR, the repertoire was profiled, and TCRdb retains in-frame clones only, with some absent. Altogether 200,000 to 250,000 clones are present, more than 65% being singletons, with the ten largest covering 1.7%. The material sequenced was PBMCs. The receptors here all came from a man aged 45 to 65 in good health and CMV-seronegative. Each CDR3 is given with its conserved first and last residue. Fields, in order: V gene, clone size, D gene, J gene, CDR3 DNA, CDR3 protein. D genes are given only for firm matches. Only some rows state a clone size, as once, few, many or a class for expanded clones.

V gene: TRBV7-6
clone size: NA
D gene: TRBD2
J gene: TRBJ2-5
CDR3 DNA: TGTGCCAGCAGCCCACGCCCCGCTAGCGGGAGGGAGACCCAGTACTTC
CDR3 protein: CASSPRPASGRETQYF

V gene: TRBV20-1
clone size: NA
D gene: TRBD2
J gene: TRBJ2-7
CDR3 DNA: TGCAGTGCGAGCGGGACCTACGAGCAGTACTTC
CDR3 protein: CSASGTYEQYF

V gene: TRBV5-1
clone size: NA
D gene: NA
J gene: TRBJ2-5
CDR3 DNA: TGCGCCAGCATGCTGTGGGGGCCACAAGAGACCCAGTACTTC
CDR3 protein: CASMLWGPQETQYF

V gene: TRBV5-1
clone size: NA
D gene: TRBD1
J gene: TRBJ1-6
CDR3 DNA: TGCGCCAGCTCGACCGGGACAGATAATTCACCCCTCCACTTT
CDR3 protein: CASSTGTDNSPLHF

V gene: TRBV27
clone size: NA
D gene: TRBD1
J gene: TRBJ2-7
CDR3 DNA: TGTGCCAGCAGCCGCCAAGGACAGGGGATCTACGAGCAGTACTTC
CDR3 protein: CASSRQGQGIYEQYF

V gene: TRBV30
clone size: NA
D gene: NA
J gene: TRBJ2-7
CDR3 DNA: TGTGCCTGGAGTCTACCGGGACTTCGCGTTAACGAGCAGTACTTC
CDR3 protein: CAWSLPGLRVNEQYF

V gene: TRBV30
clone size: NA
D gene: TRBD1
J gene: TRBJ1-5
CDR3 DNA: TGTGCCTGTTCCGGGACAGACTTTTTTAGCAATCAGCCCCAGCATTTT
CDR3 protein: CACSGTDFFSNQPQHF

V gene: TRBV28
clone size: NA
D gene: NA
J gene: TRBJ1-4
CDR3 DNA: TGTGCCAGCAGTATAGTATACTCAACTAATGAAAAACTGTTTTTT
CDR3 protein: CASSIVYSTNEKLFF

V gene: TRBV6-5
clone size: NA
D gene: TRBD1
J gene: TRBJ1-1
CDR3 DNA: TGTGCCAGCAGTTACACCCTGACAGGGGGAAAAGCTTTCTTT
CDR3 protein: CASSYTLTGGKAFF

V gene: TRBV30
clone size: NA
D gene: NA
J gene: TRBJ2-7
CDR3 DNA: TGTGCCTACCGGGGTTACGGGAGCTCCTACGAGCAGTACTTC
CDR3 protein: CAYRGYGSSYEQYF

V gene: TRBV7-9
clone size: NA
D gene: NA
J gene: TRBJ1-4
CDR3 DNA: TGTGCCAGCAACTTTGCATCGGGATTAGATGAAAAACTGTTTTTT
CDR3 protein: CASNFASGLDEKLFF

V gene: TRBV7-2
clone size: NA
D gene: TRBD1
J gene: TRBJ2-7
CDR3 DNA: TGTGCCAGCAGCTCGTACAGGGGGCGAGACGAGCAGTACTTC
CDR3 protein: CASSSYRGRDEQYF

V gene: TRBV7-9
clone size: NA
D gene: TRBD1
J gene: TRBJ2-7
CDR3 DNA: TGTGCCAGCAGCTTCGACAGGGTCGAGCAGTACTTC
CDR3 protein: CASSFDRVEQYF

V gene: TRBV6-6
clone size: NA
D gene: NA
J gene: TRBJ2-7
CDR3 DNA: TGTGCCAGCAGTTACCACCCCCGGACAGCCCCCGAGCAGTACTTC
CDR3 protein: CASSYHPRTAPEQYF

V gene: TRBV5-6
clone size: NA
D gene: TRBD1
J gene: TRBJ2-2
CDR3 DNA: TGTGCCAGCAGCCCTTACAGGGGGCGATTGGCCGGGGAGCTGTTTTTT
CDR3 protein: CASSPYRGRLAGELFF

V gene: TRBV28
clone size: few
D gene: TRBD1
J gene: TRBJ1-5
CDR3 DNA: TGTGCCAGCAGTTTAGGGACAGGGGTACGCGGTCAGCCCCAGCATTTT
CDR3 protein: CASSLGTGVRGQPQHF

V gene: TRBV18
clone size: NA
D gene: TRBD2
J gene: TRBJ2-2
CDR3 DNA: TGTGCCAGCTCAGCCGGACTAGCGGGAGACACCGGGGAGCTGTTTTTT
CDR3 protein: CASSAGLAGDTGELFF

V gene: TRBV28
clone size: NA
D gene: NA
J gene: TRBJ1-2
CDR3 DNA: TGTGCCAGCAGTTTTCGGGATTTGGGCTATGGCTACACCTTC
CDR3 protein: CASSFRDLGYGYTF

V gene: TRBV7-6
clone size: once
D gene: NA
J gene: TRBJ2-3
CDR3 DNA: TGTGCCAGCAGCTCTAGTGGCGATACGCAGTATTTT
CDR3 protein: CASSSSGDTQYF

V gene: TRBV10-3
clone size: NA
D gene: TRBD1
J gene: TRBJ1-1
CDR3 DNA: TGTGCCATCAGTGGGGACAGGGGGACTGAAGCTTTCTTT
CDR3 protein: CAISGDRGTEAFF

V gene: TRBV27
clone size: NA
D gene: NA
J gene: TRBJ2-7
CDR3 DNA: TGTGCCAGCAGTACAAAGTTCCCGGACATTGACTCCTACGAGCAGTACTTC
CDR3 protein: CASSTKFPDIDSYEQYF

V gene: TRBV6-5
clone size: NA
D gene: TRBD2
J gene: TRBJ2-1
CDR3 DNA: TGTGCCAGCAGTTACCAGCGGGAGTTTGGTGAGCAGTTCTTC
CDR3 protein: CASSYQREFGEQFF

V gene: TRBV10-3
clone size: NA
D gene: TRBD1
J gene: TRBJ1-5
CDR3 DNA: TGTGCCATCAGTGAGACAGGGGGCGACAATCAGCCCCAGCATTTT
CDR3 protein: CAISETGGDNQPQHF

V gene: TRBV6-6
clone size: NA
D gene: NA
J gene: TRBJ1-3
CDR3 DNA: TGTGCCAGCAGACCAACAGGGTTCACCATATATTTT
CDR3 protein: CASRPTGFTIYF

V gene: TRBV28
clone size: once
D gene: TRBD1
J gene: TRBJ1-1
CDR3 DNA: TGTGCCAGCAGTCCCCGGGACAGAAACACTGAAGCTTTCTTT
CDR3 protein: CASSPRDRNTEAFF

V gene: TRBV27
clone size: NA
D gene: NA
J gene: TRBJ2-7
CDR3 DNA: TGTACCAGCAGTTTCCAGGGGGGCTACGAGCAGTACTTC
CDR3 protein: CTSSFQGGYEQYF

V gene: TRBV5-8
clone size: NA
D gene: TRBD1
J gene: TRBJ1-2
CDR3 DNA: TGTGCCAGCAGCTTGGACGGGACAGCGCCCTATGGCTACACCTTC
CDR3 protein: CASSLDGTAPYGYTF

V gene: TRBV19
clone size: NA
D gene: TRBD2
J gene: TRBJ2-3
CDR3 DNA: TGTGCCAGTAGCACTAGCGGGAGGAGGGATACGCAGTATTTT
CDR3 protein: CASSTSGRRDTQYF

V gene: TRBV6-1
clone size: NA
D gene: NA
J gene: TRBJ1-1
CDR3 DNA: TGTGCCAGCAGTGAAGCGGGTGCGGGGAGGGGGGAAGCTTTCTTT
CDR3 protein: CASSEAGAGRGEAFF

V gene: TRBV25-1
clone size: NA
D gene: NA
J gene: TRBJ2-7
CDR3 DNA: TGTGCCAGCAGTGACTTAGAGCAGTACTTC
CDR3 protein: CASSDLEQYF

V gene: TRBV15
clone size: NA
D gene: TRBD1
J gene: TRBJ1-4
CDR3 DNA: TGTGCCACCAACTACAGGGGGCAGAGGGAAAAACTGTTTTTT
CDR3 protein: CATNYRGQREKLFF

V gene: TRBV5-1
clone size: NA
D gene: NA
J gene: TRBJ1-1
CDR3 DNA: TGCGCCAGCAGCTTGGCCCAGGGGAATGAAGCTTTCTTT
CDR3 protein: CASSLAQGNEAFF

V gene: TRBV28
clone size: NA
D gene: NA
J gene: TRBJ2-1
CDR3 DNA: TGTGCCAGCAGACAGGGAGGGTCCTACAATGAGCAGTTCTTC
CDR3 protein: CASRQGGSYNEQFF

V gene: TRBV6-5
clone size: NA
D gene: TRBD1
J gene: TRBJ1-2
CDR3 DNA: TGTGCCAGCAGTTACTCGTGGGACAGAGGCTATGGCTACACCTTC
CDR3 protein: CASSYSWDRGYGYTF

V gene: TRBV5-1
clone size: NA
D gene: NA
J gene: TRBJ2-3
CDR3 DNA: TGCGCCAGCAGCTTGGAGGGGGACACAGATACGCAGTATTTT
CDR3 protein: CASSLEGDTDTQYF